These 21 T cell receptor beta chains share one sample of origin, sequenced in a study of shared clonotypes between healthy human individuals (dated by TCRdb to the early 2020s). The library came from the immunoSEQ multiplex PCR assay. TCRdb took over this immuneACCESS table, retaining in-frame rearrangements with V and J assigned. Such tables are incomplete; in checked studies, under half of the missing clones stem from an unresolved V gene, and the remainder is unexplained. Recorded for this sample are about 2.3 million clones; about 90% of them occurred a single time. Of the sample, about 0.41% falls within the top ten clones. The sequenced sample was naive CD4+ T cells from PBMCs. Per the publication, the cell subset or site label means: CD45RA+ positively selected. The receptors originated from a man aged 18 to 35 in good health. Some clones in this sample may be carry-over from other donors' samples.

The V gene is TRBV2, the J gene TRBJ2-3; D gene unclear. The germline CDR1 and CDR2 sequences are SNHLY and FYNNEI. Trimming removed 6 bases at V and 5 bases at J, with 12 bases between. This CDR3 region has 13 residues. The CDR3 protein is CASRAVLRDTQYF. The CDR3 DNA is TGTGCCAGCAGGGCGGTTCTGAGAGATACGCAGTATTTT. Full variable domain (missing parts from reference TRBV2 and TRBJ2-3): EPEVTQTPSHQVTQMGQEVILRCVPISNHLYFYWYRQILGQKVEFLVSFYNNEISEKSEIFDDQFSVERPDGSNFTLKIRSTKLEDSAMYFCASRAVLRDTQYFGPGTRLTVL.

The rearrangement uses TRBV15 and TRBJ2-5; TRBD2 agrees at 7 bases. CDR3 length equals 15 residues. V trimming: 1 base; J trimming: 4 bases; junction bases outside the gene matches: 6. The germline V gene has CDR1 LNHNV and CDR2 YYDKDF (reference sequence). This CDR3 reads CATSRVGREGETQYF. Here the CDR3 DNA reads TGTGCCACCAGCAGAGTCGGCAGGGAGGGAGAGACCCAGTACTTC.

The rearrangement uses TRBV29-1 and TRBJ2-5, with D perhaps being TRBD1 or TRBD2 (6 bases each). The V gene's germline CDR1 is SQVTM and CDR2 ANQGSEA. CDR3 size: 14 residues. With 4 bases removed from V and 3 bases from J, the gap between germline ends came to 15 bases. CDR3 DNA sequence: TGCAGCGTTGGGGTTCAGAGGGGGGAAGAGACCCAGTACTTC. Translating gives CSVGVQRGEETQYF.

The DNA of the CDR3 is TGCGCCAGCAGCTCTTCTACCGGCAGGGAGGCTGAAGCTTTCTTT. It is translated as CASSSSTGREAEAFF. The V gene is TRBV5-1, the J gene TRBJ1-1, with D tentatively TRBD1 (5 bases). Germline V gene lookup returns CDR1 SGHRS and CDR2 YFSETQ. The length of the CDR3 is 15 residues. Trimming cost V 3 bases and J 6 bases, with 18 bases left between them.

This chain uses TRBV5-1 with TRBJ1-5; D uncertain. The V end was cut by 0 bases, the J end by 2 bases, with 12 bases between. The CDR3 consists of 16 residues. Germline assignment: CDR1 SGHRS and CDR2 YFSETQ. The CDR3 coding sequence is TGCGCCAGCAGCTTGGGGACCCTGTGGGGCAATCAGCCCCAGCATTTT. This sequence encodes CASSLGTLWGNQPQHF.

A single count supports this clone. CDR3 in amino acids: CASSLAGPYNEQFF. The CDR3 DNA sequence: TGTGCCAGCAGCTTAGCGGGCCCCTACAATGAGCAGTTCTTC. The V gene is TRBV11-1, the J gene TRBJ2-1; D call uncertain. Looked up from germline, CDR1 is SGHAT and CDR2 is FQDESV (reference sequence). V dropped 0 bases and J dropped 2 bases, with 5 bases sitting between them. The CDR3 is made up of 14 amino acids.

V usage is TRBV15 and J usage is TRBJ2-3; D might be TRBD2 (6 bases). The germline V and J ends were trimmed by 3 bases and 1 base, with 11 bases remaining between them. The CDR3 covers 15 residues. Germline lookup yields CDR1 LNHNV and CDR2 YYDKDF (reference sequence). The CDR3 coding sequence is TGTGCCACCAGCAGGCCGGGACTTGGCACAGATACGCAGTATTTT. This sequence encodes CATSRPGLGTDTQYF.

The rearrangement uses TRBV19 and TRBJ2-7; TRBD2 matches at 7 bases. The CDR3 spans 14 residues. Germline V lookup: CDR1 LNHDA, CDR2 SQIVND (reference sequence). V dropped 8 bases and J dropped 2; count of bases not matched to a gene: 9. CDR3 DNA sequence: TGTGCCAGTTCGGACGGGAGGCCTACCTACGAGCAGTACTTC. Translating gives CASSDGRPTYEQYF.

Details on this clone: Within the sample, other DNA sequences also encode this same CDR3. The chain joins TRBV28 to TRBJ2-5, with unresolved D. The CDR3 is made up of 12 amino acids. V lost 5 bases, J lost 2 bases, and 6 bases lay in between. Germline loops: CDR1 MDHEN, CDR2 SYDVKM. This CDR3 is CASSLNQETQYF. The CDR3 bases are TGTGCCAGCAGTCTTAATCAAGAGACCCAGTACTTC.

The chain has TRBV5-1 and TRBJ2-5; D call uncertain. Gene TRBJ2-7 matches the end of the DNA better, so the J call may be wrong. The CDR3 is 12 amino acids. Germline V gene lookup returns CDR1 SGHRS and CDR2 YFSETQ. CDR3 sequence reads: CASSPSLHEQYF. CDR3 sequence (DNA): TGCGCCAGCAGCCCTTCCCTCCACGAGCAGTACTTC.

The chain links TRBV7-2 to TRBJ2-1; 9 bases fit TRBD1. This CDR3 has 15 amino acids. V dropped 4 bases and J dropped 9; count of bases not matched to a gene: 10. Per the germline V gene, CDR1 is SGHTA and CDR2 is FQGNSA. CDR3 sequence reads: CASSSPGQGKGEQFF. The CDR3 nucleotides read TGTGCCAGCAGCTCCCCGGGACAGGGAAAGGGTGAGCAGTTCTTC.

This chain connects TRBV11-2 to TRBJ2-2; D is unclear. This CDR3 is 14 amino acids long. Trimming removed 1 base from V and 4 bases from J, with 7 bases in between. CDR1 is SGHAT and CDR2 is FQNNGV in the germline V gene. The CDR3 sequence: CASSLALVTGELFF. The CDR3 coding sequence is TGTGCCAGCAGCTTAGCTCTCGTCACCGGGGAGCTGTTTTTT.

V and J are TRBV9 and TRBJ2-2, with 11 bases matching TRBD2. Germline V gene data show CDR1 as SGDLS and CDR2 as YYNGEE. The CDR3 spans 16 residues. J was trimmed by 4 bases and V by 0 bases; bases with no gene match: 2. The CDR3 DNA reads TGTGCCAGCAGCGTAGTTAGCGGGAGGGCCACCGGGGAGCTGTTTTTT. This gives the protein CASSVVSGRATGELFF.

CDR3 loop: CASSSRDRVEHGYTF. The CDR3, as DNA: TGCGCCAGCAGCTCTAGGGACAGAGTCGAACATGGCTACACCTTC. The rearrangement joins TRBV5-1 to TRBJ1-2, with 7 bases matching TRBD1. V shed 3 bases and J 6 bases; nucleotides not matched to a gene: 11. Germline V gene data show CDR1 as SGHRS and CDR2 as YFSETQ. The CDR3 has 15 amino acids.

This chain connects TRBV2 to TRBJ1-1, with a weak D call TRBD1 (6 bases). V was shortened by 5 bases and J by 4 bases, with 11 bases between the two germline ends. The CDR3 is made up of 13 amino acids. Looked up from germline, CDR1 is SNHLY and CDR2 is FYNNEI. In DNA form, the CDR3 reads TGTGCCAGCAGTTCGGGAGGGGGCACTGAAGCTTTCTTT. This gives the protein CASSSGGGTEAFF. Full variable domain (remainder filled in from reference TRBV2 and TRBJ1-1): EPEVTQTPSHQVTQMGQEVILRCVPISNHLYFYWYRQILGQKVEFLVSFYNNEISEKSEIFDDQFSVERPDGSNFTLKIRSTKLEDSAMYFCASSSGGGTEAFFGQGTRLTVV.

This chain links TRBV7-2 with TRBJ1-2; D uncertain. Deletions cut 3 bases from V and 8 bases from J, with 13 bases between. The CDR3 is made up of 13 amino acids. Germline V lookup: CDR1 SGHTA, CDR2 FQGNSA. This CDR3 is CASSFPPGAGYTF. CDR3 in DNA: TGTGCCAGCAGCTTTCCCCCGGGCGCAGGCTACACCTTC.

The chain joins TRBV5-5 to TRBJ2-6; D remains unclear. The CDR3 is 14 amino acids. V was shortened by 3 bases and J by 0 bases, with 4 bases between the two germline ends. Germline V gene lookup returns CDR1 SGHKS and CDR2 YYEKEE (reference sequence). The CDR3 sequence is CASSSYSGANVLTF. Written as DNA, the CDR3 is TGTGCCAGCAGCTCATACTCTGGGGCCAACGTCCTGACTTTC.

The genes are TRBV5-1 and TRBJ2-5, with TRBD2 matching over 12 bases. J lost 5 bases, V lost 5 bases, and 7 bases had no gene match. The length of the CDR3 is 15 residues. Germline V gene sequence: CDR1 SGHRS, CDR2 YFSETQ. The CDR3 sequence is CASRSTSGRWETQYF. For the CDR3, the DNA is TGCGCCAGCAGATCTACTAGCGGGAGGTGGGAGACCCAGTACTTC.

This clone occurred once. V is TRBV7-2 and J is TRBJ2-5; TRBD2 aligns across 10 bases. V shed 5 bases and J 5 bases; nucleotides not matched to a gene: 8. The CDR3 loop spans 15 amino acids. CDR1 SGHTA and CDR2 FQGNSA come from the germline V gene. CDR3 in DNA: TGTGCCAGCAGCGCCTCACTAGCGGGAATGGAGACCCAGTACTTC. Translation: CASSASLAGMETQYF.

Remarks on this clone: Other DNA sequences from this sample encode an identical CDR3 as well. This CDR3 is CAWSATSYEQYF. For the CDR3, the DNA is TGTGCCTGGAGCGCAACCAGCTACGAGCAGTACTTC. The V call is TRBV30, the J call TRBJ2-7; unclear D gene. Germline V gives CDR1 GTSNPN, CDR2 SVGIG (reference sequence). Trimming cost V 3 bases and J 3 bases, with 9 bases left between them. The CDR3 sequence is 12 residues long. The variable domain in full, with the rest retrieved from reference TRBV30 and TRBJ2-7, is SQTIHQWPATLVQPVGSPLSLECTVEGTSNPNLYWYRQAAGRGLQLLFYSVGIGQISSEVPQNLSASRPQDRQFILSSKKLLLSDSGFYLCAWSATSYEQYFGPGTRLTVT.

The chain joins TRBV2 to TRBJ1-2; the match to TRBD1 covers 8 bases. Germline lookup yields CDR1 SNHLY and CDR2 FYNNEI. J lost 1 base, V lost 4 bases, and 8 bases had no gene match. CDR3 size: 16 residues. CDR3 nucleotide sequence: TGTGCCAGCAGTGTCCAGGGGGCAGCGGGTAACTATGGCTACACCTTC. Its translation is CASSVQGAAGNYGYTF.